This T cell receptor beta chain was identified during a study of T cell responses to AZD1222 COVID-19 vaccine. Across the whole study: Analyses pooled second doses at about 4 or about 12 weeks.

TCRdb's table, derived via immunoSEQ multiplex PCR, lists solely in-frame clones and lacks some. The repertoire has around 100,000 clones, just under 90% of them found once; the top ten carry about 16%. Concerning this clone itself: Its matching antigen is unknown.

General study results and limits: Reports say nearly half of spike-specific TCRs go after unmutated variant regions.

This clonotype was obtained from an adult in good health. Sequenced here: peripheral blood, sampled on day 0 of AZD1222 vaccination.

For the CDR3, the DNA is TGTGCCACCAGCAGAGATTACGGGTCAGTGGATACGCAGTATTTT. Its protein is CATSRDYGSVDTQYF. The gene calls are TRBV15 and TRBJ2-3, with unresolved D. Per the germline V gene, CDR1 is LNHNV and CDR2 is YYDKDF (reference sequence). V was cut by 0 bases and J by 6 bases, with 13 bases left in between. The CDR3 sequence is 15 residues long. The whole variable domain, remainder taken from reference TRBV15 and TRBJ2-3, is DAMVIQNPRYQVTQFGKPVTLSCSQTLNHNVMYWYQQKSSQAPKLLFHYYDKDFNNEADTPDNFQSRRPNTSFCFLDIRSPGLGDTAMYLCATSRDYGSVDTQYFGPGTRLTVL.